The 27 T cell receptor beta chains below were found in one sample sequenced in a study of neoadjuvant nivolumab and ipilimumab in lung cancer. Data came from immunoSEQ multiplex PCR; TCRdb stores just in-frame clones and leaves some out. The profile shows about 3,000 clones, 88% of them singletons. The sequencing here drew on tumor tissue, taken after neoadjuvant nivolumab, alone or with ipilimumab, at or shortly before surgery. All receptors come from an adult with non-small cell lung cancer.

The chain joins TRBV6-5 to TRBJ1-1; 7 bases line up with TRBD1. Trimming took 5 bases from V and 4 from J; bases not matched to a gene: 7. Germline-derived CDR1 and CDR2 are MNHEY and SVGAGI. This CDR3 contains 14 residues. Here the CDR3 reads CASSPGGLSTEAFF. In DNA form, the CDR3 reads TGTGCCAGCAGTCCAGGGGGTCTAAGCACTGAAGCTTTCTTT.

The chain uses TRBV30 and TRBJ1-3; possible D gene TRBD1, 6 bases. Germline V lookup: CDR1 GTSNPN, CDR2 SVGIG (reference sequence). This CDR3 is built from 15 residues. V was clipped by 2 bases and J by 0 bases, with 11 bases between them. The CDR3 region is CAWSSTGISGNTIYF. For the CDR3, the DNA is TGTGCCTGGAGTTCAACAGGGATCTCTGGAAACACCATATATTTT.

The chain couples TRBV20-1 to TRBJ1-2; D is unclear. CDR3 length: 11 residues. V was cut by 3 bases and J by 4 bases, with 6 bases left in between. The germline CDR1 and CDR2 sequences are DFQATT and SNEGSKA (reference sequence). The DNA for the CDR3 is TGCAGTGCTAGTACCTCCTATGGCTACACCTTC. It is translated as CSASTSYGYTF.

CDR3 nucleotides: TGTGCCACCAGCAGAGATGCTAGCGGGGTCCAAGAGACCCAGTACTTC. Residues: CATSRDASGVQETQYF. The rearrangement links TRBV15 to TRBJ2-5, with 9 bases lining up with TRBD2. J was trimmed by 1 base and V by 0 bases; bases with no gene match: 3. The CDR3 consists of 16 residues. CDR1 and CDR2 (germline): LNHNV, YYDKDF (reference sequence).

The gene calls are TRBV19 and TRBJ2-7, with 7 bases identical to TRBD1. The length of the CDR3 is 13 residues. The germline CDR1 and CDR2 sequences are LNHDA and SQIVND (reference sequence). V lost 6 bases, J lost 3 bases, and 5 bases stayed unmatched. The CDR3 is CASSKTGFYEQYF. The CDR3 coding sequence is TGTGCCAGTAGCAAGACAGGGTTCTACGAGCAGTACTTC.

The genes are TRBV19 and TRBJ2-7; 8 bases fit TRBD2. The J segment lost 3 bases and the V segment lost 7 bases, leaving 17 bases of the junction unmatched. Germline V lookup: CDR1 LNHDA, CDR2 SQIVND (reference sequence). The CDR3 length is 17 residues. The CDR3 is CASTQVGSGLAGYEQYF. CDR3 DNA sequence: TGTGCCAGTACTCAAGTGGGCTCCGGACTAGCAGGCTACGAGCAGTACTTC. The whole variable domain, remainder taken from reference TRBV19 and TRBJ2-7, is DGGITQSPKYLFRKEGQNVTLSCEQNLNHDAMYWYRQDPGQGLRLIYYSQIVNDFQKGDIAEGYSVSREKKESFPLTVTSAQKNPTAFYLCASTQVGSGLAGYEQYFGPGTRLTVT.

This rearrangement joins TRBV27 to TRBJ2-1, with a possible D match to TRBD2 (6 bases). Trimming shortened V by 6 bases and J by 6 bases, and 18 bases separated the two germline ends. CDR3 length: 15 amino acids. Germline loops: CDR1 MNHEY, CDR2 SMNVEV (reference sequence). The CDR3 protein is CASSQDYPRGNEQFF. The CDR3, as DNA: TGTGCCAGCAGCCAGGACTACCCTCGGGGCAATGAGCAGTTCTTC.

This sequence joins TRBV5-4 and TRBJ2-5, with TRBD2 identical over 9 bases. Germline trimming cut 0 bases from V and 4 bases from J; bases unmatched to any gene: 4. The germline gives CDR1 SGHNT, CDR2 YYREEE (reference sequence). The CDR3 runs 15 residues. The DNA for the CDR3 is TGTGCCAGCAGCTTGGGGCTAGCGGGAAGAGAGACCCAGTACTTC. Protein sequence: CASSLGLAGRETQYF.

This clone showed up just once. The J gene is TRBJ2-3, the V gene TRBV11-2; D unresolved. The V end lost 0 bases, the J end lost 9 bases, and 7 bases lay between the germline ends. Germline lookup yields CDR1 SGHAT and CDR2 FQNNGV. The CDR3 extends over 12 amino acids. CDR3 loop: CASSLDGPTQYF. In nucleotides, the CDR3 is TGTGCCAGCAGCTTAGATGGTCCAACGCAGTATTTT.

In nucleotides, the CDR3 is TGTGCCAGCAGGGACTCTCCTTACAATGAGCAGTTCTTC. Amino acid sequence: CASRDSPYNEQFF. V gene TRBV14 combines with J gene TRBJ2-1; possibly TRBD2 for D (5 bases). The CDR3 length is 13 residues. With 6 bases removed from V and 4 bases from J, the gap between germline ends came to 10 bases. CDR1 SGHDN and CDR2 FVKESK come from the germline V gene.

This clone showed up just once. The chain employs TRBV5-1 and TRBJ2-3; TRBD1 matches at 12 bases. The CDR3 spans 17 residues. Unmatched junction bases numbered 11, after V lost 4 bases and J lost 5 bases. Germline V gene sequence: CDR1 SGHRS, CDR2 YFSETQ. The CDR3 region is CASSPQPGQGARDTQYF. The CDR3 nucleotides are TGCGCCAGCAGCCCCCAACCGGGACAGGGGGCTAGAGATACGCAGTATTTT.

The chain links TRBV5-1 to TRBJ2-2; D gene ambiguous. The length of the CDR3 is 13 residues. Trimming shortened V by 0 bases and J by 5 bases, and 5 bases separated the two germline ends. Germline CDR1 SGHRS, CDR2 YFSETQ. CDR3 bases: TGCGCCAGCAGCTTGGGGGTGACCGGGGAGCTGTTTTTT. It yields the protein CASSLGVTGELFF.

V usage is TRBV7-2 and J usage is TRBJ2-3; D may be TRBD1 (5 bases). V shed 1 base and J shed 1 base, with 6 bases lying between them. Germline V lookup: CDR1 SGHTA, CDR2 FQGNSA. The CDR3 runs to 14 residues. CDR3 bases: TGTGCCAGCAGCTTAGAGGGGCGCACAGATACGCAGTATTTT. It specifies CASSLEGRTDTQYF.

The chain uses TRBV11-2 and TRBJ2-1; 9 positions agree with TRBD2. The CDR3 has 17 amino acids. With V trimmed by 1 base and J by 7 bases, 11 bases remained unmatched. Germline V CDR1 and CDR2: SGHAT, FQNNGV. Here the CDR3 DNA reads TGTGCCAGCAGCTTAGTGTCATCTAGCGGGATGGGTAATGAGCAGTTCTTC. It is translated as CASSLVSSSGMGNEQFF.

V is TRBV6-6 and J is TRBJ2-7; D might be TRBD2 (5 bases). The CDR3 contains 15 residues. Germline loops: CDR1 MNHNY, CDR2 SVGAGI (reference sequence). V dropped 6 bases and J dropped 1 base, with 16 bases sitting between them. This chain's CDR3 is CASSRLGGGSYEQYF. The CDR3 nucleotides are TGTGCCAGCAGCCGCTTGGGTGGCGGGTCCTACGAGCAGTACTTC.

V gene TRBV5-1 combines with J gene TRBJ2-3; D not resolved. The germline V and J ends were trimmed by 0 bases and 3 bases, with 8 bases remaining between them. The CDR3 length is 14 residues. Germline V lookup: CDR1 SGHRS, CDR2 YFSETQ. The CDR3, as DNA: TGCGCCAGCAGCTTGGATCCGGAAACAGATACGCAGTATTTT. This codes for CASSLDPETDTQYF.

This clone was seen only a few times. The V and J genes are TRBV19 and TRBJ2-1; a possible D gene is TRBD2 (6 bases). The ends were cut back, 9 bases at V and 4 bases at J, with 10 bases in the middle. This CDR3 spans 12 amino acids. Germline V gene sequence: CDR1 LNHDA, CDR2 SQIVND (reference sequence). CDR3 region: CASGRSYNEQFF. For the CDR3, the DNA is TGTGCCAGCGGGAGATCGTACAATGAGCAGTTCTTC.

J is TRBJ2-1 and V is TRBV5-8; TRBD1 or TRBD2 may be the D gene (5 bases each). V lost 2 bases and J lost 6, with 18 bases in between. Germline V gives CDR1 SGHTS, CDR2 YDEGEE. This CDR3 has 16 amino acids. CDR3 residues: CASSFTGTRGLNEQFF. The CDR3 bases are TGTGCCAGCAGCTTCACCGGGACGAGGGGTCTCAATGAGCAGTTCTTC.

This clone was picked up one time. The chain uses TRBV7-9 and TRBJ2-1; no firm D call. The CDR3 has 16 amino acids. Trimming removed 0 bases at V and 5 bases at J, with 14 bases between. Per germline, CDR1 SEHNR and CDR2 FQNEAQ (reference sequence). The DNA of the CDR3 is TGTGCCAGCAGCTTAGCGGGCGGAGAAATACACAATGAGCAGTTCTTC. Its protein is CASSLAGGEIHNEQFF.

The chain combines TRBV28 with TRBJ1-2, with no clear D. CDR3 length: 12 amino acids. V was pared by 6 bases and J by 4 bases, with 9 bases between. Germline lookup yields CDR1 MDHEN and CDR2 SYDVKM. The CDR3 bases are TGTGCCAGCAGCTCCACAACCTATGGCTACACCTTC. Protein product: CASSSTTYGYTF.

The genes are TRBV11-1 and TRBJ2-7; 13 nucleotides match TRBD2. The CDR3 covers 15 residues. Germline V lookup: CDR1 SGHAT, CDR2 FQDESV (reference sequence). V lost 6 bases, J lost 5 bases, and 7 bases stayed unmatched. As DNA, the CDR3 is TGTGCCAGCAGAAGGACTAGCGGGAGATCAAACGAGCAGTACTTC. It specifies CASRRTSGRSNEQYF.

This clone was counted a single time. The chain couples TRBV15 to TRBJ1-1, with D perhaps matching TRBD1 (5 bases). V lost 5 bases, J lost 3 bases, and 22 bases lay in between. The germline gives CDR1 LNHNV, CDR2 YYDKDF (reference sequence). The CDR3 spans 17 residues. This chain's CDR3 is CATSETVERFRDTEAFF. CDR3 sequence (DNA): TGTGCCACCAGCGAGACAGTGGAGCGCTTTAGGGACACTGAAGCTTTCTTT.

The chain recombines TRBV4-2 with TRBJ1-2; the D gene is possibly TRBD1 (6 bases). Looked up from germline, CDR1 is LGHNA and CDR2 is YNFKEQ. V lost 0 bases to trimming and J lost 4 bases, with 18 bases between them. The CDR3 is made up of 17 amino acids. DNA of the CDR3: TGTGCCAGCAGCCAAGATCCGGATTTACAGGGAAGCTATGGCTACACCTTC. Its protein product is CASSQDPDLQGSYGYTF.

The chain links TRBV28 to TRBJ2-3; D may correspond to TRBD1 or TRBD2 (5 bases each). Germline CDR1 reads MDHEN; CDR2 reads SYDVKM. This CDR3 region has 16 residues. V lost 5 bases to trimming and J lost 3 bases, with 18 bases between them. DNA of the CDR3: TGTGCCAGCAGTCCCTCGGGGCTAAGGTCGACAGATACGCAGTATTTT. Encoded protein: CASSPSGLRSTDTQYF.

The chain uses TRBV5-4 and TRBJ2-1; tentatively, D is TRBD2 (5 bases). Trimming removed 3 bases from V and 11 bases from J, with 18 bases in between. In germline, CDR1 is SGHNT, CDR2 YYREEE (reference sequence). This CDR3 has 14 residues. Written as DNA, the CDR3 is TGTGCCAGCAGCTCGCTAGCAGCCACTTTAAAGCAGTTCTTC. Translation: CASSSLAATLKQFF.

This sequence joins TRBV19 and TRBJ1-1, with D perhaps TRBD1 (5 bases). Germline V CDR1 and CDR2: LNHDA, SQIVND (reference sequence). V was shortened by 7 bases and J by 0 bases, with 12 bases between the two germline ends. The CDR3 totals 14 residues. The CDR3 bases are TGTGCCAGTACCTTCCCGGGACTGAACACTGAAGCTTTCTTT. Encoded protein: CASTFPGLNTEAFF.

The J gene is TRBJ2-3, the V gene TRBV5-1; 12 positions agree with TRBD2. This CDR3 has 15 residues. The V segment lost 5 bases and the J segment 4 bases; nucleotides outside the gene matches: 5. Germline-derived CDR1 and CDR2 are SGHRS and YFSETQ. The DNA of the CDR3 is TGCGCCAGCAGGAGACTAGCGGGAGACCCAGATACGCAGTATTTT. It encodes CASRRLAGDPDTQYF.